This T cell receptor beta chain is from a study of blood T cell repertoires in COVID-19. V was shortened by 0 bases and J by 7 bases, with 8 bases between the two germline ends. CDR3 length equals 13 residues. The V gene's germline CDR1 is LGHNA and CDR2 YSLEER. Measured with immunoSEQ multiplex PCR; TCRdb has only the in-frame clones, and not every one. Among approximately 450,000 clones listed, 87% were seen once. The sample consisted of PBMCs or T cells enriched from blood (not recorded which). This chain uses TRBV4-3 with TRBJ2-3, with D possibly matching TRBD1 (5 bases). This sequence was found in a woman in her late teens or twenties with acute COVID-19. The DNA of the CDR3 is TGCGCCAGCAGCCAAGACAGGGTAAATACGCAGTATTTT. This encodes CASSQDRVNTQYF.